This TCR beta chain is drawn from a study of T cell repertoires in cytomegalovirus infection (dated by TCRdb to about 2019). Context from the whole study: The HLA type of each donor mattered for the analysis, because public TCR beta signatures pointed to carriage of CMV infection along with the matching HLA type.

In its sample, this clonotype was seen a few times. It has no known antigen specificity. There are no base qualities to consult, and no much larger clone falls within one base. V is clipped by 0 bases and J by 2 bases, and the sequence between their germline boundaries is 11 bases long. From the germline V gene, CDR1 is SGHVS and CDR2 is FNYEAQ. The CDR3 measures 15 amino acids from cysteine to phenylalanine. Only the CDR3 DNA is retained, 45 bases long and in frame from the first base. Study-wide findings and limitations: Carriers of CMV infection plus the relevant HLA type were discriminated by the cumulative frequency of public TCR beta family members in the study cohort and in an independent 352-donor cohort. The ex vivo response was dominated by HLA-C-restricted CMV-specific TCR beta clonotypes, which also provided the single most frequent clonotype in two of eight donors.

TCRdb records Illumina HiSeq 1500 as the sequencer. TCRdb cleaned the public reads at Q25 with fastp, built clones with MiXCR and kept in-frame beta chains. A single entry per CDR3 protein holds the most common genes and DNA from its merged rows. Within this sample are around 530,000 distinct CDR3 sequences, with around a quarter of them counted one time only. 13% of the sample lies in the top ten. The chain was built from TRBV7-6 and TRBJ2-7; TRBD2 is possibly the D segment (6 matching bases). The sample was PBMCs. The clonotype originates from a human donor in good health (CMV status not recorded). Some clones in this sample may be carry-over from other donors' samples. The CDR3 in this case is CASSLAPGTAYEQYF. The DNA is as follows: TGTGCCAGCAGCTTAGCCCCCGGGACTGCCTACGAGCAGTACTTC.